The clone carrying this T cell receptor beta chain appeared many times. Antigen: not known. This entry belongs to a study of Graves' ophthalmopathy and Graves' hyperthyroidism. The overall study: Peripheral blood was gathered at the point of initial diagnosis, before any treatment started. Study results and caveats: Discrimination between ophthalmopathy and stable hyperthyroidism by a 13-signature model showed more than 85% sensitivity and about 80% specificity. Blood also harbored most expanded thyroid clonotypes above 0.001 frequency.

The authors amplified TCR beta CDR3 regions, and they did so from RNA transcripts for repertoire sequencing. First-round RT-PCR employed HTBI primers, with a second-round multiplex PCR after it. One entry per CDR3 protein results from TCRdb running MiXCR on the multiplex PCR reads. Of fewer than 350,000 distinct CDR3 sequences listed, 15% to 20% are singletons. Germline CDR1 reads SGDLS; CDR2 reads YYNGEE. This CDR3 comprises 15 residues. Trimming took off 3 bases at V and 1 base at J, with 13 bases between the two ends. This receptor was obtained from an adult man with Graves' ophthalmopathy. What was sequenced was peripheral blood. The V call is TRBV9, the J call TRBJ1-1, with D possibly TRBD1 on 6 matching bases. The chain's CDR3 is CASSDVGGPNTEAFF. The CDR3 DNA reads TGTGCCAGCAGCGACGTAGGGGGGCCGAACACTGAAGCTTTCTTT.